This is a list of T cell receptor beta chains from one sample in a study of PD-1 blockade in classical Hodgkin lymphoma. Produced via immunoSEQ multiplex PCR; TCRdb's table is partial and in-frame only. The data show 29,000 or so clones, around 89% seen once. The sequencing sample was made of CD4+ T cells from blood. The receptors come from a human donor with classical Hodgkin lymphoma. CDR3s include the opening cysteine and the closing phenylalanine or tryptophan. A D gene is named only where the DNA matches it firmly. Some rows have no size entry. The others give once, few or many, or a class for an expanded clone.

d_call: TRBD2; v_call: TRBV29-1; j_call: TRBJ2-7; clone_size: -; cdr3_nt: TGCAGCGTTGAGAGCCGGACTAGCGGTTACGAGCAGTACTTC; cdr3_aa: CSVESRTSGYEQYF
d_call: TRBD2; v_call: TRBV7-2; j_call: TRBJ2-5; clone_size: -; cdr3_nt: TGTGCCAGCACCCTCGGCGGGAGGGTGCCAGAGACCCAGTACTTC; cdr3_aa: CASTLGGRVPETQYF
d_call: TRBD2; v_call: TRBV25-1; j_call: TRBJ2-1; clone_size: -; cdr3_nt: TGTGCCAGCAGGATTAGCGGGAGGGCCTCGTCTAATGAGCAGTTCTTC; cdr3_aa: CASRISGRASSNEQFF
d_call: TRBD1; v_call: TRBV19; j_call: TRBJ1-2; clone_size: -; cdr3_nt: TGTGCCAGTAGTGCGGACAGGGAGTACGGCTACACCTTC; cdr3_aa: CASSADREYGYTF
d_call: -; v_call: TRBV6-6; j_call: TRBJ1-1; clone_size: -; cdr3_nt: TGTGCCAGCAGTTACGCGGGGGTTAACACTGAAGCTTTCTTT; cdr3_aa: CASSYAGVNTEAFF
d_call: -; v_call: TRBV19; j_call: TRBJ1-5; clone_size: few; cdr3_nt: TGTGCCAGTAGTAACCTTTACAGGTATAGCAATCAGCCCCAGCATTTT; cdr3_aa: CASSNLYRYSNQPQHF
d_call: TRBD2; v_call: TRBV7-2; j_call: TRBJ2-7; clone_size: -; cdr3_nt: TGTGCCAGCAGCGCGGGACTAGCGGGATTCTACGAGCAGTACTTC; cdr3_aa: CASSAGLAGFYEQYF
d_call: -; v_call: TRBV7-2; j_call: TRBJ2-3; clone_size: once; cdr3_nt: TGTGCCAGCAGCTTAGACCGAGCGGCTAGCACAGATACGCAGTATTTT; cdr3_aa: CASSLDRAASTDTQYF
d_call: -; v_call: TRBV7-6; j_call: TRBJ2-1; clone_size: -; cdr3_nt: TGTGCCAGCAGCTCCACCCCACTAAGGCCCGACAATGAGCAGTTCTTC; cdr3_aa: CASSSTPLRPDNEQFF
d_call: TRBD1; v_call: TRBV29-1; j_call: TRBJ2-5; clone_size: -; cdr3_nt: TGCAGCGCGAGACAGGGTCCCCAAGAGACCCAGTACTTC; cdr3_aa: CSARQGPQETQYF
d_call: TRBD2; v_call: TRBV29-1; j_call: TRBJ2-3; clone_size: -; cdr3_nt: TGCAGCGTTGAAGAGGGGGGGGTTGGCACAGATACGCAGTATTTT; cdr3_aa: CSVEEGGVGTDTQYF
d_call: -; v_call: TRBV11-3; j_call: TRBJ2-1; clone_size: once; cdr3_nt: TGTGCCAGCAGCTTGGGGGGTGACAGAGACAATGAGCAGTTCTTC; cdr3_aa: CASSLGGDRDNEQFF
d_call: TRBD2; v_call: TRBV4-1; j_call: TRBJ2-7; clone_size: -; cdr3_nt: TGCGCCAGCAGCCCAGCAATCCTAGCGGGCTCCTACGAGCAGTACTTC; cdr3_aa: CASSPAILAGSYEQYF
d_call: -; v_call: TRBV28; j_call: TRBJ1-1; clone_size: -; cdr3_nt: TGTGCCAGCAGTTTATCCGCAGGACGGGGCACTGAAGCTTTCTTT; cdr3_aa: CASSLSAGRGTEAFF
d_call: -; v_call: TRBV6-6; j_call: TRBJ1-2; clone_size: -; cdr3_nt: TGTGCCAGCAGTTACGGGGGGCCGGGCTATGGCTACACCTTC; cdr3_aa: CASSYGGPGYGYTF
d_call: TRBD2; v_call: TRBV29-1; j_call: TRBJ2-1; clone_size: once; cdr3_nt: TGCAGCGTTGTTAGACTAGCGTACAATGAGCAGTTCTTC; cdr3_aa: CSVVRLAYNEQFF
d_call: TRBD2; v_call: TRBV6-6; j_call: TRBJ2-7; clone_size: -; cdr3_nt: TGTGCCAGCAGTTACCCAGCGGGAGGGGTAGACGAGCAGTACTTC; cdr3_aa: CASSYPAGGVDEQYF
d_call: TRBD1; v_call: TRBV23-1; j_call: TRBJ2-7; clone_size: -; cdr3_nt: TGCGCCAGCAGTCAAAGGGTCAGGGGGAGCGAGCAGTACTTC; cdr3_aa: CASSQRVRGSEQYF
d_call: -; v_call: TRBV5-1; j_call: TRBJ1-3; clone_size: -; cdr3_nt: TGCGCCAGCAGCTTGTACGCGGGAAACACCATATATTTT; cdr3_aa: CASSLYAGNTIYF
d_call: TRBD1; v_call: TRBV2; j_call: TRBJ2-7; clone_size: -; cdr3_nt: TGTGCCAGCAGCGGACAGGGTTACGAGCAGTACTTC; cdr3_aa: CASSGQGYEQYF
d_call: TRBD2; v_call: TRBV28; j_call: TRBJ2-1; clone_size: once; cdr3_nt: TGTGCCAGCAGTTTCGGGAGCGGGAGGGGCGATGAGCAGTTCTTC; cdr3_aa: CASSFGSGRGDEQFF
d_call: TRBD1; v_call: TRBV5-1; j_call: TRBJ1-1; clone_size: -; cdr3_nt: TGCGCCAGCAGCCCGGGACAGGGGGCGAACACTGAAGCTTTCTTT; cdr3_aa: CASSPGQGANTEAFF
d_call: -; v_call: TRBV9; j_call: TRBJ2-7; clone_size: -; cdr3_nt: TGTGCCAGCAGCGAAAATTACGAGCAGTACTTC; cdr3_aa: CASSENYEQYF
d_call: -; v_call: TRBV5-1; j_call: TRBJ2-3; clone_size: -; cdr3_nt: TGCGCCAGCAGCTTGGGAAGGGGCCCCCCAGATACGCAGTATTTT; cdr3_aa: CASSLGRGPPDTQYF
d_call: TRBD1; v_call: TRBV6-1; j_call: TRBJ2-5; clone_size: -; cdr3_nt: TGTGCCAGCAGCCAGGACAGGGCGGAGACCCAGTACTTC; cdr3_aa: CASSQDRAETQYF
d_call: -; v_call: TRBV5-4; j_call: TRBJ2-2; clone_size: -; cdr3_nt: TGTGCCAGCAGCTTGGATCGGGGCCAGAACACCGGGGAGCTGTTTTTT; cdr3_aa: CASSLDRGQNTGELFF
d_call: TRBD2; v_call: TRBV14; j_call: TRBJ2-6; clone_size: -; cdr3_nt: TGTGCCAGCAGCCAACTCCGACAGCGGGGCTCTGGGGCCAACGTCCTGACTTTC; cdr3_aa: CASSQLRQRGSGANVLTF
d_call: TRBD2; v_call: TRBV6-5; j_call: TRBJ2-1; clone_size: once; cdr3_nt: TGTGCCAGCAGCCCCGGGGTAGCGGGAGCCTTAGTGCAGTTCTTC; cdr3_aa: CASSPGVAGALVQFF
d_call: -; v_call: TRBV6-5; j_call: TRBJ2-2; clone_size: -; cdr3_nt: TGTGCCAGCAGTCCGACTACTCCCAGGGCCGGGGAGCTGTTTTTT; cdr3_aa: CASSPTTPRAGELFF
d_call: -; v_call: TRBV27; j_call: TRBJ2-3; clone_size: -; cdr3_nt: TGTGCCAGCAGTGTACGGGGCACAGATACGCAGTATTTT; cdr3_aa: CASSVRGTDTQYF
d_call: -; v_call: TRBV30; j_call: TRBJ1-5; clone_size: -; cdr3_nt: TGTGCCTGGAGTGCTGGGGGCTGGGGCAATCAGCCCCAGCATTTT; cdr3_aa: CAWSAGGWGNQPQHF
d_call: TRBD2; v_call: TRBV7-2; j_call: TRBJ2-7; clone_size: -; cdr3_nt: TGTGCCAGCAGCGCAACTAGCGGATTCTACGAGCAGTACTTC; cdr3_aa: CASSATSGFYEQYF
d_call: -; v_call: TRBV5-1; j_call: TRBJ2-5; clone_size: -; cdr3_nt: TGCGCCAGCAGCTTGGCGGGGGCTGGGGTAGAGACCCAGTACTTC; cdr3_aa: CASSLAGAGVETQYF
d_call: -; v_call: TRBV21-1; j_call: TRBJ2-7; clone_size: few; cdr3_nt: TGTGCCAGCAGCAAAGACCGGGACAGGGCTATCGACGAGCAGTACTTC; cdr3_aa: CASSKDRDRAIDEQYF
d_call: -; v_call: TRBV19; j_call: TRBJ2-7; clone_size: -; cdr3_nt: TGTGCCAGTAGCCGGACTCAGCGGTTTTCCTACGAGCAGTACTTC; cdr3_aa: CASSRTQRFSYEQYF
d_call: -; v_call: TRBV18; j_call: TRBJ2-7; clone_size: -; cdr3_nt: TGTGCCAGCTCTCAGTCTAGCGACTCCTACGAGCAGTACTTC; cdr3_aa: CASSQSSDSYEQYF
d_call: TRBD2; v_call: TRBV7-2; j_call: TRBJ2-3; clone_size: -; cdr3_nt: TGTGCCAGCAGCTTAAACGTAGCGGGAGCTGTGGATACGCAGTATTTT; cdr3_aa: CASSLNVAGAVDTQYF